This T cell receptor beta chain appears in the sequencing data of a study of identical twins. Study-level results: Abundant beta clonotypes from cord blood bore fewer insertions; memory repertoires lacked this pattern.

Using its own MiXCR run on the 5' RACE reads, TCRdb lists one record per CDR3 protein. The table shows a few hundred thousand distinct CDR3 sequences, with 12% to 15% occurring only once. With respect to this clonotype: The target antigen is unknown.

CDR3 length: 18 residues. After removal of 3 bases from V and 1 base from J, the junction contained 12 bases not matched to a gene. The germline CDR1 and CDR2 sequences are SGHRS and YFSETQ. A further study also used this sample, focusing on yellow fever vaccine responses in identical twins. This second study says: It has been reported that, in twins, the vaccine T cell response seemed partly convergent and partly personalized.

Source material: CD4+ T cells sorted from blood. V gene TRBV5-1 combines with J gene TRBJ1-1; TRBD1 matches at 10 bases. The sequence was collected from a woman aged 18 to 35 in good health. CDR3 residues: CASSYQRQGAKPNTEAFF. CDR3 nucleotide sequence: TGCGCCAGCAGCTATCAAAGACAGGGGGCTAAGCCGAACACTGAAGCTTTCTTT.